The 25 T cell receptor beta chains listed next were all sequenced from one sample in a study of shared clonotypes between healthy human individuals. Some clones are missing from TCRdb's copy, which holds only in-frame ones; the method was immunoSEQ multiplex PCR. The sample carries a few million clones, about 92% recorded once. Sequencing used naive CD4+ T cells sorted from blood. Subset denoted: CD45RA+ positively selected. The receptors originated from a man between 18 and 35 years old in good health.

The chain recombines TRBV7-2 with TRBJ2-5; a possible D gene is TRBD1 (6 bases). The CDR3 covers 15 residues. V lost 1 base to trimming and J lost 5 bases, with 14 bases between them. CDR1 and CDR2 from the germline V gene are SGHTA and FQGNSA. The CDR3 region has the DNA TGTGCCAGCAGCTTAGGGGGCAGGGGACGGGAGACCCAGTACTTC. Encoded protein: CASSLGGRGRETQYF.

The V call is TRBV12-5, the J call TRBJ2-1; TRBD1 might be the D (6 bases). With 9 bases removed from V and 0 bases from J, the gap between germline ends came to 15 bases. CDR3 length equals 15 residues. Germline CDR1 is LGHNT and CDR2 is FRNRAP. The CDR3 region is CASSLTGSSYNEQFF. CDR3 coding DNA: TGTGCTAGCAGTCTCACAGGGAGCTCCTACAATGAGCAGTTCTTC.

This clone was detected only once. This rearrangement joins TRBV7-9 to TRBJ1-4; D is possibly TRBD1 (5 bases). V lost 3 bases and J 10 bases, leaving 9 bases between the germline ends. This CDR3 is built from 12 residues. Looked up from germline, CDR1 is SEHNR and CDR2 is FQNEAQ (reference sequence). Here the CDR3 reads CASSLQGPKLFF. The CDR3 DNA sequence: TGTGCCAGCAGCTTGCAGGGACCAAAACTGTTTTTT.

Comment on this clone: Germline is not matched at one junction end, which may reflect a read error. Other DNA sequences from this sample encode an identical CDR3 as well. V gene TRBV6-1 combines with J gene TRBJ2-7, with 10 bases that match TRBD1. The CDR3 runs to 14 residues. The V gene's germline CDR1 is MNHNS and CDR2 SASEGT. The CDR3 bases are TGTGCCAGCCTTCGGGACAGGGGCTCCTATGAGCAGTACTTC. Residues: CASLRDRGSYEQYF.

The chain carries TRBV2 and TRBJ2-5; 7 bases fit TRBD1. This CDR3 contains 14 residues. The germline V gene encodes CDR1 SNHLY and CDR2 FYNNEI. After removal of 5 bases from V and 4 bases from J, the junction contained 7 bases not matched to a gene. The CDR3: CASSPDRFRETQYF. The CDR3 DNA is TGTGCCAGCAGTCCGGACAGGTTTAGAGAGACCCAGTACTTC.

The DNA of the CDR3 is TGTGCCAGCTCACCACCGAATCGACTAGCGGGAGGTACCGGGGAGCTGTTTTTT. This translates into CASSPPNRLAGGTGELFF. The chain combines TRBV18 with TRBJ2-2; TRBD2 agrees at 13 bases. The CDR3 loop spans 18 amino acids. In germline, CDR1 is KGHSH, CDR2 LQKENI. J was trimmed by 5 bases and V by 0 bases; bases with no gene match: 6. The variable domain in full, with the rest retrieved from reference TRBV18 and TRBJ2-2, is NAGVMQNPRHLVRRRGQEARLRCSPMKGHSHVYWYRQLPEEGLKFMVYLQKENIIDESGMPKERFSAEFPKEGPSILRIQQVVRGDSAAYFCASSPPNRLAGGTGELFFGEGSRLTVL.

The CDR3 region has the DNA TGTGCCAGCAGCAAGCGGGACTTGAACACCGGGGAGCTGTTTTTT. Encoded protein: CASSKRDLNTGELFF. V and J are TRBV7-8 and TRBJ2-2; 7 nucleotides match TRBD2. Germline V gene data show CDR1 as SGHVS and CDR2 as FQNEAQ. The CDR3 runs to 15 residues. The trim removed 5 bases at V and 1 base at J, leaving 4 bases unmatched.

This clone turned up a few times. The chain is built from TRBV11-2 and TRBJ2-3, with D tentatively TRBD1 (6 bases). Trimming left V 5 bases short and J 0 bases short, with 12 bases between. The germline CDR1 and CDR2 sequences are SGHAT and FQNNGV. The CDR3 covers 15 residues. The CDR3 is CASSTGQTSTDTQYF. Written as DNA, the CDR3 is TGTGCCAGCAGCACCGGACAGACTAGCACAGATACGCAGTATTTT. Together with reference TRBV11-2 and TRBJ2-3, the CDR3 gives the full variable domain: EAGVAQSPRYKIIEKRQSVAFWCNPISGHATLYWYQQILGQGPKLLIQFQNNGVVDDSQLPKDRFSAERLKGVDSTLKIQPAKLEDSAVYLCASSTGQTSTDTQYFGPGTRLTVL.

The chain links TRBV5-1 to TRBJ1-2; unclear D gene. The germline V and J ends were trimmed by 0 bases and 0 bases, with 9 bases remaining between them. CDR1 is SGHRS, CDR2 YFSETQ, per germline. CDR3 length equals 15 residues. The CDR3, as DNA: TGCGCCAGCAGCTTGGCCCCGGCTGCTAACTATGGCTACACCTTC. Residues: CASSLAPAANYGYTF.

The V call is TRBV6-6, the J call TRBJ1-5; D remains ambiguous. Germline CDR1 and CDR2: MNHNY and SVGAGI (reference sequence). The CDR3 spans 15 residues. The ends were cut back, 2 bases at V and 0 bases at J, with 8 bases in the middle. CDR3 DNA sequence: TGTGCCAGCAGTTACGAAGGGCGTAGCAATCAGCCCCAGCATTTT. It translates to CASSYEGRSNQPQHF.

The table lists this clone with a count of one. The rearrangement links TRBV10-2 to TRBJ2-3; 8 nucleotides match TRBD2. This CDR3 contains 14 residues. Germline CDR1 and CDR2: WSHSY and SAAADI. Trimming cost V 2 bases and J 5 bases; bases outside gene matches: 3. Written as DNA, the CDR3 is TGCGCCAGCAGTGAGAATGCGGGGGGAGATACGCAGTATTTT. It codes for CASSENAGGDTQYF.

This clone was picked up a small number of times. The CDR3 is CASSIGGDWPPQHF. In DNA form, the CDR3 reads TGTGCCAGTAGTATAGGAGGGGATTGGCCGCCCCAGCATTTT. The V and J genes are TRBV19 and TRBJ1-5; maybe TRBD1 (5 bases). The V end lost 1 base, the J end lost 9 bases, and 13 bases lay between the germline ends. This CDR3 has 14 residues. Germline loops: CDR1 LNHDA, CDR2 SQIVND (reference sequence).

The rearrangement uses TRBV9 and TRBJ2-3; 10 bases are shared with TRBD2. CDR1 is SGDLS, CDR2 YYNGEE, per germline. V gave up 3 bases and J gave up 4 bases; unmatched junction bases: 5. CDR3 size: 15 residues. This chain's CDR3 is CASSGAGGPPDTQYF. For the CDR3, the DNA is TGTGCCAGCAGCGGAGCGGGAGGGCCCCCAGATACGCAGTATTTT.

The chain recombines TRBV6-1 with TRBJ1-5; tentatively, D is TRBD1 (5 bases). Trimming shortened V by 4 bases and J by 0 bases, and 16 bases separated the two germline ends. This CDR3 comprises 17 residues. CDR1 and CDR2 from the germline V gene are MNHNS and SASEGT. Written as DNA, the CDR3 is TGTGCCAGCAGTGGGGAAAGGGGACCCCCTAGCAATCAGCCCCAGCATTTT. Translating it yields CASSGERGPPSNQPQHF.

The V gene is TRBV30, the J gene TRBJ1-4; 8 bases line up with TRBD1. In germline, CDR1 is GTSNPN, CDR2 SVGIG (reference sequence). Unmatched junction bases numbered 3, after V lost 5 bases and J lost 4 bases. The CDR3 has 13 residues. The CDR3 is CAWGTGFNEKLFF. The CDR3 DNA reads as TGTGCCTGGGGGACAGGCTTTAATGAAAAACTGTTTTTT.

The CDR3 sequence: CASSLDFSGRNEQFF. The CDR3 nucleotides are TGTGCCAGCAGCTTAGATTTTAGCGGGAGAAATGAGCAGTTCTTC. This chain connects TRBV11-3 to TRBJ2-1; 9 nucleotides align to TRBD2. Germline lookup yields CDR1 SGHNT and CDR2 YENEEA. The CDR3 covers 15 residues. J gave up 7 bases and V 0 bases, and 4 bases lay outside the gene matches.

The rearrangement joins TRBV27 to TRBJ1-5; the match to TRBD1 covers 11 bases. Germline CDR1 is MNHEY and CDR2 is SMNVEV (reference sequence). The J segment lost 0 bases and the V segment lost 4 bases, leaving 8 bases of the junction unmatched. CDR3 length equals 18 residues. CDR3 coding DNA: TGTGCCAGCAGTTCGGGGGGGACAGGGGGTAGTAGCAATCAGCCCCAGCATTTT. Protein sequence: CASSSGGTGGSSNQPQHF.

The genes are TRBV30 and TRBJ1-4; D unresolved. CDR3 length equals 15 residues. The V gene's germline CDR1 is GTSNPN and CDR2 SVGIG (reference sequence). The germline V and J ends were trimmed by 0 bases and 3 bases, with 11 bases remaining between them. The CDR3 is CAWSVPWASNEKLFF. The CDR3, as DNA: TGTGCCTGGAGTGTACCGTGGGCATCTAATGAAAAACTGTTTTTT.

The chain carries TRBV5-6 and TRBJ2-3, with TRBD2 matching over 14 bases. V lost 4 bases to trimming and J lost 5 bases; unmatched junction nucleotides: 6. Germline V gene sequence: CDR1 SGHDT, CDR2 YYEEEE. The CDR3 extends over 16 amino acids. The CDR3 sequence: CASSPPGLAGVDTQYF. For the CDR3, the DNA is TGTGCCAGCAGCCCTCCGGGACTAGCGGGAGTAGATACGCAGTATTTT.

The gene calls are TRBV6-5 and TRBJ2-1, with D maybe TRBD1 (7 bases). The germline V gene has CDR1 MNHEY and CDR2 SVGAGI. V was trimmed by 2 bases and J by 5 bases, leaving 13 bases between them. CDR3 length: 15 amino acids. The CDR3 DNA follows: TGTGCCAGCAGTTACCCCCCAGGGGGGAACAATGAGCAGTTCTTC. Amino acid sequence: CASSYPPGGNNEQFF.

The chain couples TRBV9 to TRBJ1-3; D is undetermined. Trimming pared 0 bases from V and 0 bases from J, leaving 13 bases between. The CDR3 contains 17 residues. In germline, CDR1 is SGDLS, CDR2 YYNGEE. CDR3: CASSVGPDTVSGNTIYF. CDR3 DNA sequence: TGTGCCAGCAGCGTAGGGCCCGACACTGTCTCTGGAAACACCATATATTTT.

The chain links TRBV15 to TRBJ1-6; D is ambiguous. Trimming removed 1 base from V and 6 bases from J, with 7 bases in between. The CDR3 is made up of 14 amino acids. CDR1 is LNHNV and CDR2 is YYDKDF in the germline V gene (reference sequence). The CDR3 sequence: CATSRGTVNSPLHF. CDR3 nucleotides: TGTGCCACCAGCAGAGGGACGGTTAATTCACCCCTCCACTTT.

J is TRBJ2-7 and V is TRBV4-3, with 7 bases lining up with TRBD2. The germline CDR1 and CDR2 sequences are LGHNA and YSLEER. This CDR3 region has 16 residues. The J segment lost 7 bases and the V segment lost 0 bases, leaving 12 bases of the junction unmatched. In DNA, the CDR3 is TGCGCCAGCAGCCAAGATTTCGGAGCGGGATCCCATGAGCAGTACTTC. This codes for CASSQDFGAGSHEQYF.

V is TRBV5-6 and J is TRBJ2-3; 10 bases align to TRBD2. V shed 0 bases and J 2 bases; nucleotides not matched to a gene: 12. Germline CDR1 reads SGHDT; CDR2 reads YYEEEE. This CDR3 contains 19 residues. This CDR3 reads CASSLVSLAGGLNTDTQYF. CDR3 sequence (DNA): TGTGCCAGCAGCTTGGTATCCTTAGCGGGGGGCCTCAACACAGATACGCAGTATTTT.

The CDR3 bases are TGTGCCAGCAGTGGTGCGTTCAGCTCTGGGGCCAACGTCCTGACTTTC. Protein: CASSGAFSSGANVLTF. The chain links TRBV2 to TRBJ2-6, with no clear D. Germline V gene sequence: CDR1 SNHLY, CDR2 FYNNEI. Trimming left V 4 bases short and J 0 bases short, with 10 bases between. This CDR3 region has 16 residues.